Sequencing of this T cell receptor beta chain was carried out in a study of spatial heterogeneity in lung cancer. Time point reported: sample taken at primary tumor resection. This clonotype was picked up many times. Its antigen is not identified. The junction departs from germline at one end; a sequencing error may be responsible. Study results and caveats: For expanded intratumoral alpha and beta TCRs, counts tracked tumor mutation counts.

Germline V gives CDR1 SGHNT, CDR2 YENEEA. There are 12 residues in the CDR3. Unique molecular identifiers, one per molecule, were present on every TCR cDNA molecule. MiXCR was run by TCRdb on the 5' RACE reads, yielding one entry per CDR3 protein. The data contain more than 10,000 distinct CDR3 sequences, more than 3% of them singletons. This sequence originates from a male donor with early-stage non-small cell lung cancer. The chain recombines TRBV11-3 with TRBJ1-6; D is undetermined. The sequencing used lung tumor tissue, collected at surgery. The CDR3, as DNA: TGTGCCAGCAGCCATACGGATGGGCCCCTCAACTTT. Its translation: CASSHTDGPLNF.